Each of the 25 T cell receptor beta chains below was sequenced from the same sample in a study of technical replicates of blood from several donors. Clones were read by immunoSEQ multiplex PCR, and TCRdb kept only the in-frame ones, dropping some. The table has tens of thousands of clones, about nine tenths seen once. The sample was T cells isolated from PBMCs. The receptors here all came from a human donor in good health.

The chain has TRBV19 and TRBJ1-2; no clear D gene. CDR1 is LNHDA and CDR2 is SQIVND in the germline V gene (reference sequence). This CDR3 is built from 13 residues. Trimming stripped 4 bases from V and 2 bases from J, with 8 bases between. CDR3 DNA sequence: TGTGCCAGTAGTAAGGCAGCGAACTATGGCTACACCTTC. This gives the protein CASSKAANYGYTF.

The chain couples TRBV5-1 to TRBJ1-1; D is possibly TRBD1 (5 bases). Germline CDR1 is SGHRS and CDR2 is YFSETQ. V shed 0 bases and J shed 2 bases, with 8 bases lying between them. The CDR3 runs 14 residues. The CDR3 is CASSLDRFNTEAFF. The CDR3 nucleotides read TGCGCCAGCAGCTTGGACAGGTTCAACACTGAAGCTTTCTTT.

V and J are TRBV6-5 and TRBJ2-5, with 9 bases that match TRBD1. The CDR3 length is 15 residues. CDR1 and CDR2 (germline): MNHEY, SVGAGI. J lost 4 bases, V lost 2 bases, and 5 bases had no gene match. CDR3 DNA sequence: TGTGCCAGCAGTTACGCAAGACAGGGGGGAGAGACCCAGTACTTC. It is translated as CASSYARQGGETQYF.

The chain employs TRBV5-4 and TRBJ1-2, with 10 bases fitting TRBD1. CDR1 and CDR2 (germline): SGHNT, YYREEE (reference sequence). This CDR3 is 13 amino acids long. V lost 2 bases to trimming and J lost 6 bases; unmatched junction nucleotides: 1. The CDR3 loop is CASSFGQGDGYTF. The CDR3 nucleotides are TGTGCCAGCAGCTTCGGACAGGGGGATGGCTACACCTTC.

CDR3 nucleotides: TGTGCCAGCAGCTTGGGGACAGGGGTGTATGAAAAACTGTTTTTT. Its protein product is CASSLGTGVYEKLFF. The chain recombines TRBV11-2 with TRBJ1-4; 10 nucleotides match TRBD1. Germline CDR1 SGHAT, CDR2 FQNNGV. CDR3 size: 15 residues. V gave up 3 bases and J gave up 6 bases; unmatched junction bases: 4.

The table lists this clone with a few counts. V and J are TRBV11-2 and TRBJ1-1; D is uncertain. This CDR3 has 11 amino acids. V lost 5 bases to trimming and J lost 2 bases, with 3 bases between them. CDR1 is SGHAT and CDR2 is FQNNGV in the germline V gene. The CDR3 coding sequence is TGTGCCAGCAGCCTTAACACTGAAGCTTTCTTT. Translated, it gives CASSLNTEAFF. Using reference TRBV11-2 and TRBJ1-1 for the parts outside the CDR3, the full variable domain is EAGVAQSPRYKIIEKRQSVAFWCNPISGHATLYWYQQILGQGPKLLIQFQNNGVVDDSQLPKDRFSAERLKGVDSTLKIQPAKLEDSAVYLCASSLNTEAFFGQGTRLTVV.

Here the CDR3 reads CASSLGGSDSYEQYF. In nucleotides, the CDR3 is TGTGCCAGCAGTTTGGGCGGGAGTGACTCTTACGAGCAGTACTTC. V usage is TRBV28 and J usage is TRBJ2-7; 7 bases match TRBD2. This CDR3 is 15 amino acids long. Germline CDR1 reads MDHEN; CDR2 reads SYDVKM. J gave up 4 bases and V 3 bases, and 9 bases lay outside the gene matches.

This clone has just one count. This chain uses TRBV19 with TRBJ2-3; possible D gene TRBD2, 6 bases. This CDR3 has 13 residues. Germline V lookup: CDR1 LNHDA, CDR2 SQIVND (reference sequence). Between the trimmed V and J ends, which lost 10 bases and 3 bases, there was a span of 14 bases. Here the CDR3 reads CATTVGGTDTQYF. The CDR3 DNA sequence: TGTGCCACCACAGTGGGGGGAACAGATACGCAGTATTTT.

This sequence joins TRBV30 and TRBJ1-5; 7 bases map to TRBD1. V lost 4 bases, J lost 7 bases, and 4 bases stayed unmatched. The CDR3 has 12 residues. The germline CDR1 and CDR2 sequences are GTSNPN and SVGIG (reference sequence). The CDR3 loop is CAWTTGVQPQHF. The CDR3 coding sequence is TGTGCCTGGACAACAGGGGTACAGCCCCAGCATTTT.

This chain connects TRBV5-8 to TRBJ2-1; no reliable D call. The CDR3 loop spans 12 amino acids. V lost 7 bases and J 6 bases, leaving 11 bases between the germline ends. The V gene's germline CDR1 is SGHTS and CDR2 YDEGEE. CDR3 loop: CASLSRLNEQFF. For the CDR3, the DNA is TGTGCCAGCCTTAGTCGACTCAATGAGCAGTTCTTC.

This chain links TRBV19 with TRBJ1-5; tentative D call: TRBD1 (5 bases). From germline, CDR1 is LNHDA and CDR2 SQIVND (reference sequence). This CDR3 is built from 15 residues. V was clipped by 7 bases and J by 4 bases, with 17 bases between them. CDR3 sequence: CASNSKGLANQPQHF. The CDR3 DNA follows: TGTGCCAGTAATAGCAAGGGGCTCGCAAATCAGCCCCAGCATTTT.

The chain couples TRBV19 to TRBJ1-1; no clear D gene. This CDR3 comprises 14 residues. Germline CDR1 is LNHDA and CDR2 is SQIVND (reference sequence). V was trimmed by 4 bases and J by 4 bases, leaving 13 bases between them. CDR3 DNA: TGTGCCAGTAGTAAGATAGGCCGGGGCACTGAAGCTTTCTTT. Translated, it gives CASSKIGRGTEAFF.

J is TRBJ2-3 and V is TRBV10-3; TRBD2 agrees at 8 bases. V trimming: 9 bases; J trimming: 4 bases; junction bases outside the gene matches: 6. Looked up from germline, CDR1 is ENHRY and CDR2 is SYGVKD. The CDR3 runs to 13 residues. The CDR3 nucleotides read TGTGCCATGGGACTAGATAAACCAGATACGCAGTATTTT. It codes for CAMGLDKPDTQYF.

V gene TRBV6-6 combines with J gene TRBJ2-3; 12 bases are a match to TRBD2. The trim removed 2 bases at V and 5 bases at J, leaving 5 bases unmatched. This CDR3 region has 16 residues. Germline CDR1 is MNHNY and CDR2 is SVGAGI (reference sequence). Here the CDR3 reads CASSYTLAGGGDTQYF. The DNA for the CDR3 is TGTGCCAGCAGTTACACTCTAGCGGGAGGGGGAGATACGCAGTATTTT.

This clone has just one count. The chain combines TRBV27 with TRBJ1-5; D might be TRBD1 (5 bases). The CDR3 has 12 residues. CDR1 is MNHEY, CDR2 SMNVEV, per germline (reference sequence). The V end lost 4 bases, the J end lost 5 bases, and 6 bases lay between the germline ends. The CDR3 DNA follows: TGTGCCAGCAGTTCCAGGGATCAGCCCCAGCATTTT. Protein: CASSSRDQPQHF.

This sequence joins TRBV6-1 and TRBJ1-5, with TRBD1 as a possible D gene (6 bases). The CDR3 has 14 amino acids. Germline V gene lookup returns CDR1 MNHNS and CDR2 SASEGT. Trimming removed 8 bases from V and 4 bases from J, with 15 bases in between. The CDR3 DNA reads TGTGCCAGCGGTCAAAGACAGGCTAATCAGCCCCAGCATTTT. Translated, it gives CASGQRQANQPQHF.

This chain joins TRBV19 and TRBJ2-1; D not resolved. This CDR3 contains 14 residues. Germline CDR1 and CDR2: LNHDA and SQIVND (reference sequence). V was trimmed by 9 bases and J by 5 bases, leaving 17 bases between them. The CDR3: CASVPGGINNEQFF. In DNA, the CDR3 is TGTGCCAGCGTGCCTGGCGGAATCAACAATGAGCAGTTCTTC.

The rearrangement joins TRBV6-6 to TRBJ1-1; no clear D. V lost 6 bases and J lost 5, with 16 bases in between. Germline V gene data show CDR1 as MNHNY and CDR2 as SVGAGI (reference sequence). The CDR3 totals 14 residues. CDR3 in amino acids: CASSLLTALTEAFF. For the CDR3, the DNA is TGTGCCAGCAGCCTACTCACCGCCCTAACTGAAGCTTTCTTT.

The chain joins TRBV10-3 to TRBJ2-4; D is possibly TRBD1 (6 bases). CDR3 length: 15 residues. Trimming took off 0 bases at V and 7 bases at J, with 13 bases between the two ends. Germline lookup yields CDR1 ENHRY and CDR2 SYGVKD. The CDR3 DNA sequence: TGTGCCATCAGTGAGTCCTTACAGGGCGAGAACATTCAGTACTTC. It codes for CAISESLQGENIQYF.

Note on this clone: One junction end does not reproduce the germline sequence, and a read error may be involved. The chain links TRBV11-2 to TRBJ2-1; D may be TRBD1 (6 bases). The CDR3 consists of 17 residues. Germline CDR1 reads SGHAT; CDR2 reads FQNNGV. The CDR3 protein is CASSLFPGTTSDNEQFF. The CDR3 coding sequence is TGTGCCAGCAGCTTATTTCCCGGGACAACCTCCGACAATGAGCAGTTCTTC. Full variable domain (outside the CDR3, taken from reference TRBV11-2 and TRBJ2-1): EAGVAQSPRYKIIEKRQSVAFWCNPISGHATLYWYQQILGQGPKLLIQFQNNGVVDDSQLPKDRFSAERLKGVDSTLKIQPAKLEDSAVYLCASSLFPGTTSDNEQFFGPGTRLTVL.

The rearrangement joins TRBV28 to TRBJ2-2; D is undetermined. Germline V lookup: CDR1 MDHEN, CDR2 SYDVKM. V shed 3 bases and J shed 7 bases, with 3 bases lying between them. The CDR3 loop spans 11 amino acids. CDR3 in DNA: TGTGCCAGCAGTTTCGGCGGGGAGCTGTTTTTT. Translated, it gives CASSFGGELFF. Full variable domain (remainder filled in from reference TRBV28 and TRBJ2-2): DVKVTQSSRYLVKRTGEKVFLECVQDMDHENMFWYRQDPGLGLRLIYFSYDVKMKEKGDIPEGYSVSREKKERFSLILESASTNQTSMYLCASSFGGELFFGEGSRLTVL.

The chain links TRBV6-6 to TRBJ2-2; 10 bases are shared with TRBD1. Unmatched junction bases numbered 8, after V lost 6 bases and J lost 4 bases. Germline CDR1 MNHNY, CDR2 SVGAGI (reference sequence). This CDR3 contains 16 residues. DNA of the CDR3: TGTGCCAGCAGGCAAACTGGACAGGGGGTCACCGGGGAGCTGTTTTTT. Amino acids: CASRQTGQGVTGELFF.

Comment on this clone: Its ends do not fully match the called genes, so a read error is possible. The rearrangement uses TRBV25-1 and TRBJ1-2, with TRBD1 matching over 9 bases. There are 15 residues in the CDR3. Germline CDR1 is MGHDK and CDR2 is SYGVNS. This CDR3 reads CASSASGTGYYGYTF. The DNA of the CDR3 is TGTGCCAGCAGTGCCAGCGGGACAGGGTACTACGGCTACACCTTC.

The chain is built from TRBV7-2 and TRBJ1-1; no clear D. V was cut by 1 base and J by 6 bases, with 3 bases left in between. Germline V gives CDR1 SGHTA, CDR2 FQGNSA. The CDR3 runs 11 residues. CDR3 protein: CASSLVAEAFF. In nucleotides, the CDR3 is TGTGCCAGCAGCTTAGTAGCTGAAGCTTTCTTT.

This chain links TRBV5-4 with TRBJ2-1; TRBD1 is a possible D gene (5 bases). CDR1 is SGHNT, CDR2 YYREEE, per germline (reference sequence). This CDR3 contains 15 residues. Trimming left V 1 base short and J 4 bases short, with 12 bases between. The CDR3 coding sequence is TGTGCCAGCAGCTTGCGGGCAGGGTCTTACAATGAGCAGTTCTTC. The encoded protein is CASSLRAGSYNEQFF.